This T cell receptor (beta chain) was documented in a study of blood T cell repertoires in COVID-19. Study at large: From T cells, B-cell-depleted T cells, or PBMCs came the material, which was cDNA or gDNA.

The authors' processing: Estimates of nucleated cell counts were drawn from the amplification of reference gene primers. Clones were read by immunoSEQ multiplex PCR, and TCRdb kept only the in-frame ones, dropping some. Clone size and the V and J calls come from that table; the DNA yielded D and trimming. Altogether 250,000 or so clones are present, about 85% being singletons, with the ten largest covering approximately 2%. The ends were cut back, 7 bases at V and 4 bases at J, with 5 bases in the middle. This CDR3 has 10 residues. CDR1 MNHEY and CDR2 SVGAGI come from the germline V gene. Sequenced material: peripheral blood. The rearrangement joins TRBV6-5 to TRBJ2-7; possibly TRBD1 for D (5 bases). The origin of this receptor is a man aged 30 to 45 who had recovered from COVID-19. The CDR3 sequence is CASTGYEQYF. The CDR3 DNA reads TGTGCCAGCACAGGGTACGAGCAGTACTTC.